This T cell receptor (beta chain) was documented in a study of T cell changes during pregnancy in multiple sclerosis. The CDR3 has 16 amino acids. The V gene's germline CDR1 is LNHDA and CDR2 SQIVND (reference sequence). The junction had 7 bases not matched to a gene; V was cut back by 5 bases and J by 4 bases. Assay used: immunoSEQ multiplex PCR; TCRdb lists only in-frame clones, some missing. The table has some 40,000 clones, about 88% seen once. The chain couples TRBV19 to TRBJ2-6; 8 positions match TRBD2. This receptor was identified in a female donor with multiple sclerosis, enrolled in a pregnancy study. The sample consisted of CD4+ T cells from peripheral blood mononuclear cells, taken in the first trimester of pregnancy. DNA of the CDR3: TGTGCCAGTAGTCTCGCGGGGGGATCCGGGGCCAACGTCCTGACTTTC. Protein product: CASSLAGGSGANVLTF.